The 6 T cell receptor beta chains below were found in one sample sequenced in a study of blood T cell repertoires in COVID-19 (dated by TCRdb to about 2020). Libraries were built with the immunoSEQ multiplex PCR assay. The clones in this table, taken by TCRdb from immuneACCESS, are in-frame only. Not every clone is retained; where verified, under half of the shortfall comes from an unresolved V gene, and the cause of the rest is unknown. Across this sample there are approximately 260,000 clones, with 70% to 90% seen only once. The ten largest clones capture about 3.5% of the sample. The specimen sequenced was peripheral blood. These TCRs come from a man younger than 30 with active or convalescent COVID-19.

The chain employs TRBV5-8 and TRBJ2-6; D not resolved. The CDR3 has 15 amino acids. Trimming shortened V by 4 bases and J by 0 bases, and 8 bases separated the two germline ends. The germline gives CDR1 SGHTS, CDR2 YDEGEE. CDR3 nucleotides: TGTGCCAGCAGCCCCGGGTCCTCTGGGGCCAACGTCCTGACTTTC. Translated, it gives CASSPGSSGANVLTF.

The chain uses TRBV15 and TRBJ1-5; TRBD1 matches at 10 bases. The CDR3 consists of 13 residues. Per the germline V gene, CDR1 is LNHNV and CDR2 is YYDKDF (reference sequence). V trimming: 6 bases; J trimming: 7 bases; junction bases outside the gene matches: 3. The CDR3 DNA reads as TGTGCCACCAGTGGGACAGGGGACCAGCCCCAGCATTTT. As protein: CATSGTGDQPQHF.

The table lists this clone with a few counts. The chain couples TRBV4-2 to TRBJ2-7, with 8 bases identical to TRBD1. CDR1 and CDR2 (germline): LGHNA, YNFKEQ. V trimming: 3 bases; J trimming: 3 bases; junction bases outside the gene matches: 1. CDR3 size: 13 residues. CDR3 protein: CASSQDRDYEQYF. The CDR3 coding sequence is TGTGCCAGCAGCCAGGACAGGGACTACGAGCAGTACTTC.

The chain uses TRBV5-1 and TRBJ1-1, with 12 bases lining up with TRBD1. The J segment lost 6 bases and the V segment lost 3 bases, leaving 9 bases of the junction unmatched. Germline V gene sequence: CDR1 SGHRS, CDR2 YFSETQ. The CDR3 contains 16 residues. CDR3 loop: CASSYQGQGAMAEAFF. The CDR3 DNA reads as TGCGCCAGCAGCTATCAGGGACAGGGGGCGATGGCTGAAGCTTTCTTT.

In this sample, this clone turned up a few times. The chain links TRBV28 to TRBJ2-3; TRBD2 agrees at 10 bases. V shed 3 bases, J shed 2 bases, and the junction held 5 bases outside the gene matches. The length of the CDR3 is 16 residues. The germline V gene has CDR1 MDHEN and CDR2 SYDVKM. CDR3 coding DNA: TGTGCCAGCAGTTTCTCTAGCGGGGGTTCCACAGATACGCAGTATTTT. This translates into CASSFSSGGSTDTQYF.

This chain links TRBV11-2 with TRBJ1-2, with TRBD1 matching 9 bases. J gave up 6 bases and V 2 bases, and 7 bases lay outside the gene matches. The germline CDR1 and CDR2 sequences are SGHAT and FQNNGV. The CDR3 spans 15 residues. CDR3 DNA sequence: TGTGCCAGCAGCTTAACCGGACAGGGGCGGAATGGCTACACCTTC. Protein product: CASSLTGQGRNGYTF.